The clone carrying this TCR beta chain was detected a few times. This CDR3 is also generated by other DNA sequences in the sample. The data belong to a study of beta chain features in type 1 diabetes. Of the isolated RNA, all was reverse transcribed, and so the sequenced material was expressed TCRB transcripts. Generated by immunoSEQ multiplex PCR, the TCRdb table keeps only in-frame clones and is missing some. Here the sample spans about 330,000 clones, approximately 11% being singletons. From germline, CDR1 is KGHSH and CDR2 LQKENI. The CDR3 runs to 14 residues. With V trimmed by 3 bases and J by 3 bases, 2 bases remained unmatched.

This sequence joins TRBV18 and TRBJ1-5, with 7 positions matching TRBD1. This receptor was obtained from a woman aged 30 to 39 in good health. Material: naive CD4+ T cells from blood. The CDR3 coding sequence is TGTGCCAGCTCACCCGGACAGGTCAATCAGCCCCAGCATTTT. It yields the protein CASSPGQVNQPQHF.